The 20 T cell receptor beta chains below were found in one sample sequenced in a study of T cells after yellow fever vaccination. A single record per CDR3 protein comes from TCRdb applying MiXCR to the 5' RACE reads. Of hundreds of thousands of distinct CDR3 sequences in the sample, about 12% were seen once. The sequencing here drew on PBMCs, taken on the day of the yellow fever booster vaccination. The receptors stem from a man between 25 and 39 years old who received the YFV17D yellow fever vaccine.

The genes are TRBV15 and TRBJ2-7, with D perhaps TRBD2 (6 bases). V gave up 3 bases and J gave up 9 bases, with 18 bases separating them. CDR3 size: 14 residues. Germline V gene lookup returns CDR1 LNHNV and CDR2 YYDKDF (reference sequence). In DNA form, the CDR3 reads TGTGCCACCAGCAGTGGAGGGAAGCTACGAGGGCAGTACTTC. The encoded protein is CATSSGGKLRGQYF.

The V call is TRBV2, the J call TRBJ1-6; D gene uncertain. V was clipped by 7 bases and J by 7 bases, with 14 bases between them. The CDR3 runs to 14 residues. Germline CDR1 and CDR2: SNHLY and FYNNEI. The CDR3 DNA reads as TGTGCCAGCAACGTCCAAATGGGGAATTCACCCCTCCACTTT. Translation gives CASNVQMGNSPLHF.

The chain employs TRBV23-1 and TRBJ1-6; TRBD1 aligns across 7 bases. TRBV23-1 is reported as an ORF; its role is uncertain. The V gene end was trimmed by 3 bases and the J gene end by 9 bases; junction bases not matched to a gene: 8. The CDR3 has 15 residues. The CDR3 spells CASSQAGTESSPLHF. The CDR3 coding sequence is TGCGCCAGCAGTCAGGCCGGGACAGAGAGTTCACCCCTCCACTTT.

The V gene is TRBV12-3 or TRBV12-4, the J gene TRBJ2-3, with 8 positions matching TRBD1. J gave up 6 bases and V 10 bases, and 3 bases lay outside the gene matches. This CDR3 comprises 11 residues. The DNA for the CDR3 is TGTGCCAACCACAGGGGGGATACGCAGTATTTT. This gives the protein CANHRGDTQYF.

CDR3 sequence: CASSLTEGRSEQYF. The CDR3 bases are TGTGCCAGCAGCTTAACTGAGGGACGCTCCGAGCAGTACTTC. V gene TRBV7-2 combines with J gene TRBJ2-7, with D perhaps TRBD1 or TRBD2 (5 bases each). Trimming pared 2 bases from V and 6 bases from J, leaving 14 bases between. The CDR3 covers 14 residues. The germline V gene encodes CDR1 SGHTA and CDR2 FQGNSA. Full variable domain (missing parts from reference TRBV7-2 and TRBJ2-7): GAGVSQSPSNKVTEKGKDVELRCDPISGHTALYWYRQSLGQGLEFLIYFQGNSAPDKSGLPSDRFSAERTGGSVSTLTIQRTQQEDSAVYLCASSLTEGRSEQYFGPGTRLTVT.

This chain uses TRBV25-1 with TRBJ2-7; maybe TRBD2 (5 bases). The germline gives CDR1 MGHDK, CDR2 SYGVNS. The ends were cut back, 1 base at V and 0 bases at J, with 10 bases in the middle. This CDR3 spans 15 amino acids. This CDR3 reads CASSESWESSYEQYF. CDR3 DNA: TGTGCCAGCAGTGAATCATGGGAGAGCTCCTACGAGCAGTACTTC.

This clonotype was seen a few times. The chain links TRBV20-1 to TRBJ1-5, with 8 bases lining up with TRBD1. Per the germline V gene, CDR1 is DFQATT and CDR2 is SNEGSKA (reference sequence). The length of the CDR3 is 17 residues. V was clipped by 0 bases and J by 0 bases; unmatched bases: 7. CDR3 DNA: TGCAGTGCTAGAGATAGGGACAGGATGTATAGCAATCAGCCCCAGCATTTT. This encodes CSARDRDRMYSNQPQHF.

This clonotype was picked up a small number of times. This chain joins TRBV20-1 and TRBJ2-3, with 8 nucleotides matching TRBD2. The CDR3 loop spans 14 amino acids. V lost 4 bases and J lost 6; bases outside the gene matches: 9. Germline V CDR1 and CDR2: DFQATT, SNEGSKA (reference sequence). CDR3 protein: CSAMSGGFGDTQYF. The CDR3 DNA sequence: TGCAGTGCTATGTCGGGAGGGTTCGGCGATACGCAGTATTTT.

This clonotype came up many times. The genes are TRBV3-1 and TRBJ2-7; 11 bases fit TRBD2. J was trimmed by 3 bases and V by 5 bases; bases with no gene match: 6. In germline, CDR1 is LGHDT, CDR2 YNNKEL (reference sequence). The CDR3 is 15 amino acids. The CDR3 coding sequence is TGTGCCAGCAGCGAGTCCGGGACTAGCGGCTACGAGCAGTACTTC. Its translation: CASSESGTSGYEQYF.

The rearrangement joins TRBV6-2 or TRBV6-3 to TRBJ2-7; D is undetermined. Deletions cut 5 bases from V and 3 bases from J, with 17 bases between. This CDR3 is 15 amino acids long. Germline V gives CDR1 MNHEY, CDR2 SVGEGT. The CDR3: CASSLSVGSVYEQYF. The CDR3 DNA reads as TGTGCCAGCAGTCTCTCCGTGGGAAGCGTCTACGAGCAGTACTTC.

This sequence joins TRBV6-2 or TRBV6-3 and TRBJ2-1; 8 positions match TRBD2. The V gene end was trimmed by 8 bases and the J gene end by 5 bases; junction bases not matched to a gene: 8. Looked up from germline, CDR1 is MNHEY and CDR2 is SVGEGT. The CDR3 sequence is 14 residues long. The CDR3 loop reads CASGLGLGDNEQFF. CDR3 DNA sequence: TGTGCCAGCGGGTTGGGACTAGGGGACAATGAGCAGTTCTTC.

The chain has TRBV6-2 or TRBV6-3 and TRBJ2-1; D unclear. Looked up from germline, CDR1 is MNHEY and CDR2 is SVGEGT. CDR3 length equals 12 residues. Trimming took 5 bases from V and 12 from J, leaving 14 bases between them. The CDR3 spells CASSDPGRAQFF. CDR3 DNA: TGTGCCAGCAGTGACCCCGGGCGAGCGCAGTTCTTC.

This clonotype was seen repeatedly, ten times or more. V and J are TRBV15 and TRBJ2-6; D is undetermined. V dropped 1 base and J dropped 0 bases, with 16 bases sitting between them. Germline V CDR1 and CDR2: LNHNV, YYDKDF (reference sequence). The CDR3 spans 19 residues. In DNA form, the CDR3 reads TGTGCCACCAGCAGAGTGATTTTCAGACTGAGCTCTGGGGCCAACGTCCTGACTTTC. Its translation is CATSRVIFRLSSGANVLTF.

This clonotype has only a few counts. The chain joins TRBV6-2 or TRBV6-3 to TRBJ1-5; D is unresolved. Per germline, CDR1 MNHEY and CDR2 SVGEGT. Between the trimmed V and J ends, which lost 4 bases and 3 bases, there was a span of 13 bases. CDR3 size: 15 residues. The DNA of the CDR3 is TGTGCCAGCAGTTGGTCAAGGTCCCTCAATCAGCCCCAGCATTTT. The encoded protein is CASSWSRSLNQPQHF.

This clonotype appeared a few times. The V call is TRBV20-1, the J call TRBJ2-5; 11 bases map to TRBD1. CDR1 and CDR2 from the germline V gene are DFQATT and SNEGSKA (reference sequence). The CDR3 loop spans 16 amino acids. Germline trimming cut 5 bases from V and 4 bases from J; bases unmatched to any gene: 12. The CDR3 sequence is CSAANRGQGALETQYF. The CDR3 DNA follows: TGCAGTGCTGCAAACCGCGGACAGGGGGCCCTAGAGACCCAGTACTTC.

The CDR3 coding sequence is TGTGCCAGCAGTCAAACCGACAGGGGGTATTACGACGAGCAGTACTTC. The encoded protein is CASSQTDRGYYDEQYF. The V call is TRBV6-1, the J call TRBJ2-7; 9 nucleotides line up with TRBD1. Germline assignment: CDR1 MNHNS and CDR2 SASEGT. The V gene end was trimmed by 5 bases and the J gene end by 5 bases; junction bases not matched to a gene: 13. The CDR3 runs 16 residues.

This clonotype was recorded a few times. The chain recombines TRBV5-6 with TRBJ2-2; 7 nucleotides agree with TRBD2. Unmatched junction bases numbered 11, after V lost 3 bases and J lost 6 bases. Germline values: CDR1 SGHDT, CDR2 YYEEEE. This CDR3 has 16 residues. The CDR3 DNA follows: TGTGCCAGCAGCTCTGGGTCGCGGGAGTGGGCCGGGGAGCTGTTTTTT. Translated: CASSSGSREWAGELFF.

Here the CDR3 reads CASSPGDSQNSPLHF. The CDR3 nucleotides read TGTGCCAGCTCACCAGGGGACAGTCAAAATTCACCCCTCCACTTT. This sequence joins TRBV18 and TRBJ1-6; 7 bases are a match to TRBD1. The CDR3 length is 15 residues. The germline V gene encodes CDR1 KGHSH and CDR2 LQKENI. V was clipped by 2 bases and J by 7 bases; unmatched bases: 5.

About this clonotype: Relative to the germline gene, one junction end is altered; a read error may explain this. The rearrangement uses TRBV29-1 and TRBJ2-1; 9 bases are shared with TRBD2. The germline gives CDR1 SQVTM, CDR2 ANQGSEA. The CDR3 contains 15 residues. Here the CDR3 DNA reads TGCAGCGTTGATGTTGTCCTAGCGGGATACAGTGAGCAGTTCTTC. Translation gives CSVDVVLAGYSEQFF.

This clonotype has a handful of counts. This chain connects TRBV27 to TRBJ2-3, with a weak D call TRBD1 (6 bases). Germline V gene data show CDR1 as MNHEY and CDR2 as SMNVEV (reference sequence). CDR3 size: 17 residues. The V and J ends lost 3 bases and 2 bases respectively, with 18 bases between them. The CDR3 spells CASSLGSGHGYTDTQYF. CDR3 coding DNA: TGTGCCAGCAGTTTGGGTTCGGGACACGGCTACACAGATACGCAGTATTTT.